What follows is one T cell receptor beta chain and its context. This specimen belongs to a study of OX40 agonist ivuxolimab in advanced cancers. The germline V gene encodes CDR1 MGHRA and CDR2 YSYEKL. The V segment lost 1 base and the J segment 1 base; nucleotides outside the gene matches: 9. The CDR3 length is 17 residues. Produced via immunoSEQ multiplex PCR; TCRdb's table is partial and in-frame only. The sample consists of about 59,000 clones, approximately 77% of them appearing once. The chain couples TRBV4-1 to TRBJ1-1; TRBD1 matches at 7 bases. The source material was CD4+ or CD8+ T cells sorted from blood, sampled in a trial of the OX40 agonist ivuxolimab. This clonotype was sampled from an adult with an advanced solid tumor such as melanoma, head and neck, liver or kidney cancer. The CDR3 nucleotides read TGCGCCAGCAGCCAAGGTGGGTTTAGACAGGGGAACACTGAAGCTTTCTTT. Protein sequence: CASSQGGFRQGNTEAFF.